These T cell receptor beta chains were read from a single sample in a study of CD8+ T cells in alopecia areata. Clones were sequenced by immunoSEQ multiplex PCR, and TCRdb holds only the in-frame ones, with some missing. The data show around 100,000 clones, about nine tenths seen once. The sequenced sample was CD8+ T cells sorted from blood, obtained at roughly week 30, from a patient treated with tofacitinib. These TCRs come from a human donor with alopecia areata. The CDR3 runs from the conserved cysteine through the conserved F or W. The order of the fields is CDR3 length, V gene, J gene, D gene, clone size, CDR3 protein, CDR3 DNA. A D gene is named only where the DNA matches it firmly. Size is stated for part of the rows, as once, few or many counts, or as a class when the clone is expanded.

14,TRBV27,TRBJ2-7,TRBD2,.,CASRASGSSYEQYF,TGTGCCAGCAGAGCTAGCGGCTCTTCCTACGAGCAGTACTTC
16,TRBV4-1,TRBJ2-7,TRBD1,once,CASSQLGQGPYYEQYF,TGCGCCAGCAGCCAATTGGGACAGGGACCCTACTACGAGCAGTACTTC
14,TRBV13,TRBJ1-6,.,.,CASSLAGANSPLHF,TGTGCCAGCAGCTTAGCAGGGGCTAATTCACCCCTCCACTTT
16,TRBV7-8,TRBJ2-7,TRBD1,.,CASSLAPDRDSDEQYF,TGTGCCAGCAGCTTAGCCCCGGACAGGGACTCGGATGAGCAGTACTTC
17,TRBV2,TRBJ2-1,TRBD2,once,CALGDGSGSQPNNEQFF,TGTGCCCTTGGGGACGGTAGCGGGTCCCAGCCTAACAATGAGCAGTTCTTC
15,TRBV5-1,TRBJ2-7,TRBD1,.,CASSFPGQGSYEQYF,TGCGCCAGCAGCTTTCCGGGACAGGGTTCTTACGAGCAGTACTTC
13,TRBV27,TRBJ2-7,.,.,CASSPSPAYEQYF,TGTGCCAGCAGTCCCTCCCCCGCCTACGAGCAGTACTTC
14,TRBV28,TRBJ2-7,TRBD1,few,CASSWGQNSYEQYF,TGTGCCAGCAGTTGGGGACAGAACTCCTACGAGCAGTACTTC
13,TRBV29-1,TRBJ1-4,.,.,CSVYREANEKLFF,TGCAGCGTATACAGGGAGGCGAATGAAAAACTGTTTTTT
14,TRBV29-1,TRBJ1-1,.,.,CSAEVDNQNTEAFF,TGCAGCGCTGAAGTGGACAACCAGAACACTGAAGCTTTCTTT
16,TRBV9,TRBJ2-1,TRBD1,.,CASSAQTGGNYNEQFF,TGTGCCAGCAGCGCCCAAACAGGGGGCAACTACAATGAGCAGTTCTTC
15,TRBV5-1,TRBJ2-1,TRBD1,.,CASSLDRFIGNEQFF,TGCGCCAGCAGCCTGGACAGGTTTATAGGCAACGAGCAGTTCTTC
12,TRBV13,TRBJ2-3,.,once,CASSFRSDTQYF,TGTGCCAGCAGCTTCCGATCAGATACGCAGTATTTT
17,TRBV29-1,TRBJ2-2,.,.,CSVEVLAAVTNTGELFF,TGCAGCGTTGAGGTCCTAGCCGCCGTTACGAACACCGGGGAGCTGTTTTTT
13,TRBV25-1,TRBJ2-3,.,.,CASSDLTGHTQYF,TGTGCCAGCAGTGACCTGACGGGGCATACGCAGTATTTT
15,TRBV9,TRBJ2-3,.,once,CASSPLEAPTDTQYF,TGTGCCAGCAGCCCCCTCGAAGCCCCGACAGATACGCAGTATTTT
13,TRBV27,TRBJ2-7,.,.,CASSARWAYEQYF,TGTGCCAGCAGTGCCCGGTGGGCCTACGAGCAGTACTTC